The clone carrying this TCR beta chain has just a few counts. Its antigen remains unknown. This entry is derived from a study of T cells in Graves' hyperthyroidism and ophthalmopathy. Points from the study as a whole: Ophthalmopathy and stable hyperthyroidism were told apart by a 13 V-J model. In validation, the model predicted ophthalmopathy. These predictions came a median about 6.5 months before onset.

If no ophthalmopathy progression occurred within 18 months, Graves' hyperthyroidism was stable. TCR beta CDR3 regions were amplified from RNA transcripts. HTBI primers were used for first-round RT-PCR of the TCR CDR3. TCRdb reprocessed the multiplex PCR reads via MiXCR and lists one record per CDR3 protein. The data show approximately 510,000 distinct CDR3 sequences, with 20% seen just once and 26% held by the top ten. The source material was blood. This sequence was found in a man aged 18 to 30 with Graves' hyperthyroidism.

DNA for the CDR3: TGTGCCAGCAGCTTGCAGGCATCTGGGAGCGGCCAGCCCCAGCATTTT. The encoded protein is CASSLQASGSGQPQHF. This chain joins TRBV5-5 and TRBJ1-5; D is undetermined. This CDR3 has 16 residues. Trimming took 1 base from V and 7 from J, leaving 18 bases between them. CDR1 SGHKS and CDR2 YYEKEE come from the germline V gene (reference sequence).